The rows below give T cell receptor beta chains drawn from one sample of a study of beta chain features in type 1 diabetes. The repertoire was sequenced with immunoSEQ multiplex PCR; TCRdb's copy has only in-frame clones and lacks some. This sample yields about 180,000 clones, of which around 8% are seen a single time; about 1% belongs to the top ten. Sequenced material: central memory CD4+ T cells from blood. Receptor source: a woman between 35 and 50 years old with type 1 diabetes. The CDR3 runs from the conserved cysteine through the conserved F or W. A D gene is named only where the DNA matches it firmly. Size is omitted from some rows. Given values are once, few, many or a class for expanded clones.

>.|TRBV27|TRBJ1-5|.
TGTGCCAGCAGTTCGCGACAGGCTACTCGGAGCAATCAGCCCCAGCATTTT
CASSSRQATRSNQPQHF
>.|TRBV30|TRBJ1-2|TRBD1
TGTGCCTGGAGTGTTGACAGGGGCTGGGTTGGCTACACCTTC
CAWSVDRGWVGYTF
>.|TRBV7-2|TRBJ2-7|TRBD1
TGTGCCAGCAGCTTTAGAACCGGGACAGGGGGATACGAGCAGTACTTC
CASSFRTGTGGYEQYF
>few|TRBV11-3|TRBJ2-5|TRBD2
TGTGCCAGCAGCTTTAATCCCGCGGGAGCACAAGAGACCCAGTACTTC
CASSFNPAGAQETQYF
>many|TRBV28|TRBJ2-5|.
TGTGCCAGCAGCACTGCGACAGTCCAAGAGACCCAGTACTTC
CASSTATVQETQYF
>few|TRBV7-2|TRBJ2-3|.
TGTGCCAGCAGCTTAGAGCGGGCAGATACGCAGTATTTT
CASSLERADTQYF
>few|TRBV7-2|TRBJ2-1|TRBD1
TGTGCCAGCAGTTTGACGACAGGGAGTCCCCGTCCGGTCTTC
CASSLTTGSPRPVF
>.|TRBV7-2|TRBJ2-7|TRBD1
TGTGCCAGCAGCCCGGGACAGGGGGCTGGCGAGCAGTACTTC
CASSPGQGAGEQYF
>few|TRBV5-1|TRBJ2-3|.
TGCGCCAGCAGCTTGGACGGTTCTAGCACAGATACGCAGTATTTT
CASSLDGSSTDTQYF
>.|TRBV2|TRBJ1-2|TRBD1
TGTGCCGGGGACAGGGGGCTGGATGGCTACACCTTC
CAGDRGLDGYTF
>few|TRBV5-4|TRBJ2-5|.
TGTGCCAGCAGCGCGTACCAAGAGACCCAGTACTTC
CASSAYQETQYF
>many|TRBV27|TRBJ1-6|.
TGTGCCAGCAGTTTGACAGAGCGGGGGCCCCTCCACTTT
CASSLTERGPLHF
>few|TRBV5-4|TRBJ1-4|TRBD1
TGTGCCAGCAGCCTGGGACAGGGGTTTAATGAAAAACTGTTTTTT
CASSLGQGFNEKLFF
>few|TRBV4-2|TRBJ2-1|.
TGTGCCAGCAGCCGGACTCTTTTAAGCTCCTACAATGAGCAGTTCTTC
CASSRTLLSSYNEQFF
>few|TRBV6-5|TRBJ1-2|.
TGTGCCAGCAGTTACAGGATGTCGGGTGGCTACACCTTC
CASSYRMSGGYTF
>few|TRBV5-4|TRBJ1-4|TRBD1
TGTGCCAGCAGCTTGACGGGACAGCCCCTAAGGCATGAAAAACTGTTTTTT
CASSLTGQPLRHEKLFF
>few|TRBV2|TRBJ2-7|.
TGTGCCAGCAGGGGTGGACTCCAAGGCTACGAGCAGTACTTC
CASRGGLQGYEQYF
>few|TRBV5-1|TRBJ2-7|TRBD2
TGCGCCAGCAGCTCGGGACTAGCGGGAGCCGGAGAGCAGTACTTC
CASSSGLAGAGEQYF
>few|TRBV30|TRBJ2-2|.
TGTGCCTGGACTAGAACCGGGGAGCTGTTTTTT
CAWTRTGELFF
>few|TRBV28|TRBJ2-7|TRBD1
TGTGCCAGCAGTCCCGGGACAGCCGGTTCCTACGAGCAGTACTTC
CASSPGTAGSYEQYF
>few|TRBV9|TRBJ1-2|TRBD1
TGTGCCAGCAGCGCCTTCGGGGACAGTAACTATGGCTACACCTTC
CASSAFGDSNYGYTF
>few|TRBV11-2|TRBJ1-1|.
TGTGCCAGCAGCTTATCAGGGAGGACTGAAGCTTTCTTT
CASSLSGRTEAFF
>.|TRBV7-3|TRBJ1-1|TRBD1
TGTGCCAGCAGCTCTATGGGGACAGGGAAAGCTTTCTTT
CASSSMGTGKAFF
>few|TRBV4-1|TRBJ2-1|.
TGCGCCAGCAGCCAAGAGATACAGGCCACTGGGTTTTACAATGAGCAGTTCTTC
CASSQEIQATGFYNEQFF
>.|TRBV15|TRBJ1-2|.
TGTGCCACCAGCAGAGAAGCGCAAGACTATGGCTACACCTTC
CATSREAQDYGYTF
>.|TRBV7-2|TRBJ1-2|TRBD1
TGTGCCAGCAGAATCGGGACAGACTCCTATGGCTACACCTTC
CASRIGTDSYGYTF
>.|TRBV6-5|TRBJ1-2|TRBD1
TGTGCCAGCACCCTACTCCGGGACAGGGGCCATGGCTACACCTTC
CASTLLRDRGHGYTF
>few|TRBV29-1|TRBJ1-4|.
TGCAGCGTGATGTACGGAACTAATGAAAAACTGTTTTTT
CSVMYGTNEKLFF
>few|TRBV10-3|TRBJ2-3|TRBD2
TGTGCCACACAAGCGGGAGGGCCGGGGGGCACAGATACGCAGTATTTT
CATQAGGPGGTDTQYF
>few|TRBV18|TRBJ2-2|.
TGTGCCACGCGGACGGCGGGGAAGACCGGGGAGCTGTTTTTT
CATRTAGKTGELFF
>few|TRBV28|TRBJ1-2|.
TGTGCCAGCAGTACCGACACCTATGGCTACACCTTC
CASSTDTYGYTF
>few|TRBV29-1|TRBJ1-1|TRBD1
TGCAGCGTTTCTAGGGGACAGGGAAACACTGAAGCTTTCTTT
CSVSRGQGNTEAFF
>few|TRBV2|TRBJ2-4|.
TGTGCCAGCAGCAACCGCGGAGGGGGCAACATTCAGTACTTC
CASSNRGGGNIQYF
>few|TRBV7-2|TRBJ2-1|TRBD1
TGTGCCAGCAGCTTAGGACAGGGAAAATACAATGAGCAGTTCTTC
CASSLGQGKYNEQFF
>few|TRBV30|TRBJ2-7|.
TGTGCCTGGAGACGAGGAGGTGGGCCCTACGAGCAGTACTTC
CAWRRGGGPYEQYF
>.|TRBV5-1|TRBJ1-1|.
TGCGCCAGCAGCGTAAGGACAGCGAACACTGAAGCTTTCTTT
CASSVRTANTEAFF
>many|TRBV9|TRBJ1-2|.
TGTGCCAGCAGCCCAGGGCGGGGATACTATGGCTACACCTTC
CASSPGRGYYGYTF
>few|TRBV27|TRBJ1-6|.
TGTGCCAGCAGTTTTGGGCCAGGGGACAATTCACCCCTCCACTTT
CASSFGPGDNSPLHF
>.|TRBV6-6|TRBJ1-1|.
TGTGCCAGCAGTACCCCGGGGGGCGGCACTGAAGCTTTCTTT
CASSTPGGGTEAFF
>many|TRBV30|TRBJ1-2|.
TGTGCCTGGAGCCCCCAGAGGAGTGGCTACACCTTC
CAWSPQRSGYTF
>.|TRBV5-4|TRBJ2-2|.
TGTGCCAGCAGCTCTGCGGGACAGAGGAACACCGGGGAGCTGTTTTTT
CASSSAGQRNTGELFF
>few|TRBV5-4|TRBJ2-7|.
TGTGCCAGCAGCTTCGTTGGGGCAAAAACCTACGAGCAGTACTTC
CASSFVGAKTYEQYF
>.|TRBV18|TRBJ2-3|.
TGTGCCAGCTCACTATTTACCACCGGGACTCGGAACACAGATACGCAGTATTTT
CASSLFTTGTRNTDTQYF
>.|TRBV18|TRBJ1-5|TRBD1
TGTGCCAGCTCTCTCGGACAGGGAGAACAGCCCCAGCATTTT
CASSLGQGEQPQHF